This passage covers 5 T cell receptor beta chains from one sample sequenced in a study of cytotoxic CD8 clonotypes in ibrutinib-treated CLL. The method was immunoSEQ multiplex PCR; TCRdb's version includes in-frame clones alone and lacks a portion of them. Here the sample spans under 200,000 clones, 81% being singletons. This sample comprised PBMCs, obtained after 12 months of ibrutinib treatment. The receptors were gathered from a human donor with chronic lymphocytic leukemia.

V and J are TRBV6-6 and TRBJ2-5; 7 bases are shared with TRBD2. Unmatched junction bases numbered 11, after V lost 7 bases and J lost 3 bases. The germline V gene encodes CDR1 MNHNY and CDR2 SVGAGI (reference sequence). The CDR3 runs to 15 residues. DNA of the CDR3: TGTGCCAGCAAAGTCGGGGGGAGTGGGGAAGAGACCCAGTACTTC. This codes for CASKVGGSGEETQYF.

This chain connects TRBV7-9 to TRBJ1-5, with D possibly TRBD1 on 5 matching bases. CDR3 length equals 15 residues. V was cut by 0 bases and J by 4 bases, with 10 bases left in between. Germline V gene data show CDR1 as SEHNR and CDR2 as FQNEAQ (reference sequence). CDR3 nucleotides: TGTGCCAGCAGCTTAGCGGGGTCAGGGAATCAGCCCCAGCATTTT. This encodes CASSLAGSGNQPQHF.

V gene TRBV9 combines with J gene TRBJ2-3; TRBD2 is a possible D gene (5 bases). CDR1 and CDR2 from the germline V gene are SGDLS and YYNGEE. V was shortened by 0 bases and J by 6 bases, with 14 bases between the two germline ends. The CDR3 is made up of 15 amino acids. The CDR3 reads CASSVGDRTADTQYF. The DNA of the CDR3 is TGTGCCAGCAGCGTAGGCGACCGGACTGCCGATACGCAGTATTTT.

The V gene is TRBV7-8, the J gene TRBJ1-3, with 9 nucleotides matching TRBD1. CDR3 length: 16 residues. Germline-derived CDR1 and CDR2 are SGHVS and FQNEAQ. Trimming cost V 5 bases and J 3 bases; bases outside gene matches: 8. The CDR3 DNA sequence: TGTGCCAGCAGCCATGAAGGACAGGGGCTTGGAAACACCATATATTTT. As protein: CASSHEGQGLGNTIYF.

The CDR3 spells CASSLASGVSPLHF. The CDR3 DNA is TGTGCCAGCAGCTTGGCGTCAGGGGTGTCACCCCTCCACTTT. The J gene is TRBJ1-6, the V gene TRBV5-6, with D maybe TRBD1 (6 bases). V was pared by 0 bases and J by 10 bases, with 11 bases between. Germline V CDR1 and CDR2: SGHDT, YYEEEE. The CDR3 loop spans 14 amino acids.